This passage covers 12 T cell receptor beta chains from one sample sequenced in a study of blood T cell repertoires in COVID-19. Repertoires were generated with immunoSEQ multiplex PCR, while TCRdb's copy carries only in-frame clones and drops some. The sample records about 92,000 clones, roughly 89% being singletons. The specimen was peripheral blood. These receptors originate from a woman aged 55-69 years with COVID-19, enrolled during active disease.

Only one count was recorded for this clone. The V call is TRBV9, the J call TRBJ2-5, with unresolved D. Germline V gene lookup returns CDR1 SGDLS and CDR2 YYNGEE. The ends were cut back, 4 bases at V and 5 bases at J, with 9 bases in the middle. The CDR3 spans 12 residues. Here the CDR3 DNA reads TGTGCCAGCAGCCGTAGAGGCGAGACCCAGTACTTC. Protein sequence: CASSRRGETQYF.

This chain connects TRBV5-1 to TRBJ2-7; TRBD1 agrees at 9 bases. This CDR3 has 13 amino acids. The germline CDR1 and CDR2 sequences are SGHRS and YFSETQ. V lost 4 bases to trimming and J lost 10 bases; unmatched junction nucleotides: 9. CDR3 DNA sequence: TGCGCCAGCAGCCCTGGGGACAGGGCAAATCAGTACTTC. This codes for CASSPGDRANQYF.

This chain links TRBV7-2 with TRBJ2-3; D is possibly TRBD2 (7 bases). CDR1 and CDR2 (germline): SGHTA, FQGNSA. V lost 6 bases and J 8 bases, leaving 33 bases between the germline ends. The CDR3 runs 19 residues. CDR3 residues: CASSRPLMGGAGVAGTQYF. Here the CDR3 DNA reads TGTGCCAGCAGTCGTCCCCTGATGGGGGGGGCGGGGGTAGCAGGTACGCAGTATTTT.

This chain joins TRBV7-2 and TRBJ2-7; 9 positions agree with TRBD2. Trimming cost V 3 bases and J 1 base; bases outside gene matches: 4. The germline V gene encodes CDR1 SGHTA and CDR2 FQGNSA. CDR3 length: 15 amino acids. The CDR3 is CASSLGGGDSYEQYF. CDR3 in DNA: TGTGCCAGCAGCTTGGGCGGGGGGGATTCCTACGAGCAGTACTTC.

The CDR3 nucleotides read TGTGCCTGGAGTCCCTTATATAATTCACCCCTCCACTTT. Amino acid sequence: CAWSPLYNSPLHF. The genes are TRBV30 and TRBJ1-6, with D unclear. The CDR3 has 13 amino acids. The ends were cut back, 2 bases at V and 4 bases at J, with 6 bases in the middle. Germline V gives CDR1 GTSNPN, CDR2 SVGIG (reference sequence).

V and J are TRBV30 and TRBJ1-5, with TRBD1 as a possible D gene (6 bases). The V gene's germline CDR1 is GTSNPN and CDR2 SVGIG (reference sequence). The CDR3 consists of 13 residues. Deletions cut 2 bases from V and 7 bases from J, with 12 bases between. Here the CDR3 reads CAWSSGGAQPQHF. The CDR3 region has the DNA TGTGCCTGGAGTTCTGGGGGGGCGCAGCCCCAGCATTTT.

The chain carries TRBV30 and TRBJ2-7; tentatively, D is TRBD2 (6 bases). Looked up from germline, CDR1 is GTSNPN and CDR2 is SVGIG (reference sequence). Between the trimmed V and J ends, which lost 4 bases and 3 bases, there was a span of 13 bases. CDR3 size: 13 residues. DNA of the CDR3: TGTGCCTGGAACTCGGGAGACGACTACGAGCAGTACTTC. Its protein product is CAWNSGDDYEQYF.

The rearrangement uses TRBV11-1 and TRBJ2-1; TRBD2 aligns across 8 bases. CDR1 is SGHAT and CDR2 is FQDESV in the germline V gene (reference sequence). Trimming at V came to 3 bases and at J to 3 bases, leaving 7 bases not matched to a gene. This CDR3 is built from 16 residues. The CDR3 here is CASSLGVAGSYNEQFF. CDR3 in DNA: TGTGCCAGCAGCTTGGGCGTAGCGGGGAGCTACAATGAGCAGTTCTTC.

The CDR3 here is CASTRTGGGETQYF. CDR3 sequence (DNA): TGTGCCAGCACCAGGACAGGGGGCGGGGAGACCCAGTACTTC. V gene TRBV9 combines with J gene TRBJ2-5, with 11 positions matching TRBD1. Germline V lookup: CDR1 SGDLS, CDR2 YYNGEE. With 6 bases clipped from V and 5 bases from J, the junction kept 6 bases outside the gene matches. The CDR3 totals 14 residues.

This rearrangement joins TRBV6-1 to TRBJ2-3, with 12 bases that match TRBD1. CDR1 MNHNS and CDR2 SASEGT come from the germline V gene. J was trimmed by 4 bases and V by 1 base; bases with no gene match: 3. This CDR3 has 16 amino acids. For the CDR3, the DNA is TGTGCCAGCAGTGAAGTGGGACAGGGGGCCGCAGATACGCAGTATTTT. It is translated as CASSEVGQGAADTQYF.

The J gene is TRBJ2-7, the V gene TRBV19; 11 bases match TRBD1. The CDR3 is made up of 13 amino acids. Trimming at V came to 8 bases and at J to 4 bases, leaving 4 bases not matched to a gene. The germline CDR1 and CDR2 sequences are LNHDA and SQIVND (reference sequence). The CDR3 protein is CASWGQGDYEQYF. The CDR3 DNA follows: TGTGCCAGTTGGGGACAGGGGGATTACGAGCAGTACTTC.

This chain uses TRBV7-6 with TRBJ2-1; maybe TRBD1 (6 bases). Trimming took off 5 bases at V and 6 bases at J, with 14 bases between the two ends. CDR1 SGHVS and CDR2 FNYEAQ come from the germline V gene. The CDR3 runs 14 residues. CDR3 protein: CASSLTGNTNEQFF. The CDR3, as DNA: TGTGCCAGCAGCCTCACAGGGAACACCAATGAGCAGTTCTTC.